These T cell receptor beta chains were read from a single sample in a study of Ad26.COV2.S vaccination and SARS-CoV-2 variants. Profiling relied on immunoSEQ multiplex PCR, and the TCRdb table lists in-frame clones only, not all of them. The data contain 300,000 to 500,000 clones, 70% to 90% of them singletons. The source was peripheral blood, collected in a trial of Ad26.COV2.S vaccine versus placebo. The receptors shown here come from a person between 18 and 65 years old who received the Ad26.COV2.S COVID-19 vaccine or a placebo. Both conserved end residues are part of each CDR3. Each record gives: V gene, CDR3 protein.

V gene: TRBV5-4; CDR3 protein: CASSLDSADIQYF
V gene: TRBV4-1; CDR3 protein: CASSLDSGYGYTF
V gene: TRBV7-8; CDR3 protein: CASSLGRATEAFF
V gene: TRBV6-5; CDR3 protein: CASTQGTLYNSPLHF
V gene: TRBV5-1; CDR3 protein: CASRQDRESTDTQYF
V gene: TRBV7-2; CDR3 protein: CASSLAGGFSNQPQHF
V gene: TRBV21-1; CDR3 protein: CASRTGREDSPLHF
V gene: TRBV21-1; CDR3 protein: CASSPSPYEQYF
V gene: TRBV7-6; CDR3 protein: CASSGLDRGQPQHF
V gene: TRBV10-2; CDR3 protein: CASSSADTQYF
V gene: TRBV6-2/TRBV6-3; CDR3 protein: CASSYTLGAGGDEQFF
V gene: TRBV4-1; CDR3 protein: CASSQEPVQTLNTEAFF
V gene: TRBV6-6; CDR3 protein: CASSSLYSNQPQHF
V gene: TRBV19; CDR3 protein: CASSISASVNTEAFF
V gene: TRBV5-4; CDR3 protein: CASRPTVNTEAFF
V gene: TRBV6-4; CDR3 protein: CASRVVRGATEAFF
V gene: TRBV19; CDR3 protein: CASRMGGGTDTQYF
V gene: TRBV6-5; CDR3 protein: CASSYYVDRAYEQYF
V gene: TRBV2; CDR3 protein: CASSEAENPKSPLHF
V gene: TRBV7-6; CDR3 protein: CASSPTPGNYEQYF
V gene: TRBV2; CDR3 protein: CASSGMGQQAF
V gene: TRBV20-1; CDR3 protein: CSASSSGGDGTGELFF
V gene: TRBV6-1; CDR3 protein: CASSEAGGRASF
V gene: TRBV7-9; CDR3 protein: CASSYTRSQETQYF
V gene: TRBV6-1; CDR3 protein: CASSEVQEKLFF
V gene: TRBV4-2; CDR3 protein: CASSQETGSNQPQHF
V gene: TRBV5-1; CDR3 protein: CASSGGATQETQYF
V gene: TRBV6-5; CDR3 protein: CASSYGRNQPQHF
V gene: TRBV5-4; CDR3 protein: CASSSRAHNSPLHF
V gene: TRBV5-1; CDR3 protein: CASSPGPNEQFF